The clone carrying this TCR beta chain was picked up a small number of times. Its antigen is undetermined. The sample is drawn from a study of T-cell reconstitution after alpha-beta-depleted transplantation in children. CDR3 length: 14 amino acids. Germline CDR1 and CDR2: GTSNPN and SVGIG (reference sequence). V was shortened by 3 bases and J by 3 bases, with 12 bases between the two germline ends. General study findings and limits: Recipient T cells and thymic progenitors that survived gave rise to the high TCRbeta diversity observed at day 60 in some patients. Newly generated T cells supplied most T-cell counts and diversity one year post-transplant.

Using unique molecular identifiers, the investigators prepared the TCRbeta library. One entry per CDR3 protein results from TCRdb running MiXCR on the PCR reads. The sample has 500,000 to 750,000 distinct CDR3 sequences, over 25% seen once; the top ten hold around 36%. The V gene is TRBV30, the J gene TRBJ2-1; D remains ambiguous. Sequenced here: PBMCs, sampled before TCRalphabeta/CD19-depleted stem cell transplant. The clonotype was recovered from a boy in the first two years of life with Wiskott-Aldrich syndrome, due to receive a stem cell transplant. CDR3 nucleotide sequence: TGTGCCTGGAGAGACAACGGTTACTACAATGAGCAGTTCTTC. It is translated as CAWRDNGYYNEQFF.